The 14 T cell receptor beta chains listed next were all sequenced from one sample in a study of cytomegalovirus exposure and HLA in healthy donors. The PCR contained 60 Vbeta and 13 Jbeta primers. The protocol was immunoSEQ multiplex PCR, while the TCRdb copy is restricted to in-frame clones and leaves out a portion. Of over 150,000 clones listed, approximately 81% were seen once; the top ten hold about 2.5%. Sequencing was carried out using PBMCs. Receptors originate from a man in his thirties or forties in good health and CMV-seropositive.

The CDR3 nucleotides are TGTGCCAGCAGCTTTGGGACAGTATTGAACGGGGAGCTGTTTTTT. It encodes CASSFGTVLNGELFF. The rearrangement links TRBV5-8 to TRBJ2-2, with 7 bases lining up with TRBD1. Germline-derived CDR1 and CDR2 are SGHTS and YDEGEE. V was clipped by 2 bases and J by 7 bases; unmatched bases: 8. There are 15 residues in the CDR3.

Only a few counts were recorded for this clone. V is TRBV4-3 and J is TRBJ2-7; D might be TRBD1 (6 bases). V was cut by 0 bases and J by 2 bases, with 14 bases left in between. Per the germline V gene, CDR1 is LGHNA and CDR2 is YSLEER. The length of the CDR3 is 16 residues. Here the CDR3 DNA reads TGCGCCAGCAGCCAAGATCGCTGGACAGCGGCCTACGAGCAGTACTTC. Encoded protein: CASSQDRWTAAYEQYF.

J is TRBJ1-5 and V is TRBV4-2; TRBD1 agrees at 8 bases. The CDR3 loop spans 15 amino acids. CDR1 is LGHNA and CDR2 is YNFKEQ in the germline V gene. Trimming at V came to 4 bases and at J to 5 bases, leaving 7 bases not matched to a gene. CDR3 nucleotides: TGTGCCAGCAGCCTACTACAGGGGGACTATCAGCCCCAGCATTTT. Its translation is CASSLLQGDYQPQHF.

J is TRBJ2-1 and V is TRBV7-9; TRBD2 is a possible D gene (6 bases). V was clipped by 4 bases and J by 8 bases, with 12 bases between them. CDR1 and CDR2 from the germline V gene are SEHNR and FQNEAQ (reference sequence). The CDR3 totals 13 residues. The CDR3 region is CASSSSGLHEQFF. Written as DNA, the CDR3 is TGTGCCAGCAGCTCCTCGGGACTTCATGAGCAGTTCTTC. The full variable domain, its missing parts supplied by reference TRBV7-9 and TRBJ2-1, is DTGVSQNPRHKITKRGQNVTFRCDPISEHNRLYWYRQTLGQGPEFLTYFQNEAQLEKSRLLSDRFSAERPKGSFSTLEIQRTEQGDSAMYLCASSSSGLHEQFFGPGTRLTVL.

This chain uses TRBV5-1 with TRBJ2-1; D is possibly TRBD2 (5 bases). V was shortened by 0 bases and J by 7 bases, with 17 bases between the two germline ends. The CDR3 consists of 16 residues. Germline V lookup: CDR1 SGHRS, CDR2 YFSETQ. CDR3 protein: CASSLGTGGSGNEQFF. For the CDR3, the DNA is TGCGCCAGCAGCTTGGGAACGGGCGGAAGCGGAAATGAGCAGTTCTTC.

This chain connects TRBV21-1 to TRBJ2-2; the table's TRBD2 call for D was not verified on the DNA. TRBV21-1 is designated a pseudogene. The CDR3 loop spans 19 amino acids. This CDR3 is CASILVRFHNLGFAGELFF. For the CDR3, the DNA is TGTGCCAGCATCCTAGTCCGTTTTCATAATTTGGGTTTCGCCGGGGAGCTGTTTTTT.

J is TRBJ2-7 and V is TRBV6-5; the D gene is possibly TRBD1 (6 bases). The germline V and J ends were trimmed by 7 bases and 0 bases, with 10 bases remaining between them. The CDR3 is made up of 13 amino acids. The V gene's germline CDR1 is MNHEY and CDR2 SVGAGI. CDR3 DNA: TGTGCCAGCAAAAGGACAGCCTCCTACGAGCAGTACTTC. It codes for CASKRTASYEQYF.

J is TRBJ2-6 and V is TRBV15, with D uncertain. V was trimmed by 5 bases and J by 2 bases, leaving 4 bases between them. The CDR3 has 13 residues. In germline, CDR1 is LNHNV, CDR2 YYDKDF (reference sequence). CDR3 sequence: CATSPAGANVLTF. Here the CDR3 DNA reads TGTGCCACCAGCCCCGCTGGGGCCAACGTCCTGACTTTC.

The chain couples TRBV7-8 to TRBJ2-7; the match to TRBD1 covers 11 bases. The germline gives CDR1 SGHVS, CDR2 FQNEAQ. This CDR3 is built from 14 residues. Trimming cost V 6 bases and J 7 bases; bases outside gene matches: 8. DNA for the CDR3: TGTGCCAGCAGTCAGCTCGGGACAGGGGGAGAGCAGTACGTC. Translated, it gives CASSQLGTGGEQYV.

The chain couples TRBV18 to TRBJ2-5; weak D call: TRBD2 (6 bases). Germline CDR1 KGHSH, CDR2 LQKENI. Trimming stripped 4 bases from V and 5 bases from J, with 20 bases between. The CDR3 has 16 amino acids. As DNA, the CDR3 is TGTGCCAGCTCACTCGGCGGGAAGAGGCAGTGGGAGACCCAGTACTTC. Translated: CASSLGGKRQWETQYF.

The gene calls are TRBV5-5 and TRBJ2-7; 13 nucleotides align to TRBD2. Trimming took 4 bases from V and 4 from J; bases not matched to a gene: 8. This CDR3 comprises 16 residues. Germline CDR1 reads SGHKS; CDR2 reads YYEKEE (reference sequence). In DNA form, the CDR3 reads TGTGCCAGCAGCCTATCCGGGACTAGCGGGGCTTACGAGCAGTACGTC. Protein sequence: CASSLSGTSGAYEQYV.

The chain is built from TRBV5-1 and TRBJ2-3; TRBD2 agrees at 7 bases. The CDR3 is 16 residues long. The trim removed 2 bases at V and 5 bases at J, leaving 11 bases unmatched. Per germline, CDR1 SGHRS and CDR2 YFSETQ. In nucleotides, the CDR3 is TGCGCCAGCAGCTTCCTCGGGGCGGGAGCGGAAGATACGCAGTATTTT. It translates to CASSFLGAGAEDTQYF.

Concerning this clone: The junction and the germline gene differ at one end; a read error may be behind it. This chain uses TRBV7-7 with TRBJ2-3, with a weak D call TRBD2 (6 bases). The CDR3 runs to 14 residues. Germline CDR1 reads SSHAT; CDR2 reads FNYEAQ (reference sequence). CDR3 region: CASSLGGDTDTQYF. CDR3 sequence (DNA): TGTGCTAGCAGCCTAGGCGGGGACACAGATACGCAGTATTTT.

The V and J genes are TRBV19 and TRBJ1-4; tentative D call: TRBD1 (5 bases). The CDR3 contains 17 residues. Germline loops: CDR1 LNHDA, CDR2 SQIVND (reference sequence). Trimming left V 9 bases short and J 3 bases short, with 23 bases between. In nucleotides, the CDR3 is TGTGCCAGCGGGAGGTGGGGGACCCAACGGGCTAATGAAAAACTGTTTTTT. Translated, it gives CASGRWGTQRANEKLFF.